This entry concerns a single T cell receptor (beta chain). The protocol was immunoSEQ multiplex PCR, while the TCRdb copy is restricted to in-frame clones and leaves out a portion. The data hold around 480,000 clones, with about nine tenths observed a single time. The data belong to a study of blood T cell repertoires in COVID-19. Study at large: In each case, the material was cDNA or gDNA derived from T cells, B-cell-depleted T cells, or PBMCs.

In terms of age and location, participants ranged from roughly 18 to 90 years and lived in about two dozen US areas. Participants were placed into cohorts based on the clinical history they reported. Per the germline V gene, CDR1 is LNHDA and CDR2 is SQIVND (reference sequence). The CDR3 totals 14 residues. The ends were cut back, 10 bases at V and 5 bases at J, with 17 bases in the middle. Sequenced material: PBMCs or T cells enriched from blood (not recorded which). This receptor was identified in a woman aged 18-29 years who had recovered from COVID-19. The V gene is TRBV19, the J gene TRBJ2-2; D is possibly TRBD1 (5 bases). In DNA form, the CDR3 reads TGTGCCACTCACCCAGCAGGGTCGACCGGGGAGCTGTTTTTT. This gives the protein CATHPAGSTGELFF.